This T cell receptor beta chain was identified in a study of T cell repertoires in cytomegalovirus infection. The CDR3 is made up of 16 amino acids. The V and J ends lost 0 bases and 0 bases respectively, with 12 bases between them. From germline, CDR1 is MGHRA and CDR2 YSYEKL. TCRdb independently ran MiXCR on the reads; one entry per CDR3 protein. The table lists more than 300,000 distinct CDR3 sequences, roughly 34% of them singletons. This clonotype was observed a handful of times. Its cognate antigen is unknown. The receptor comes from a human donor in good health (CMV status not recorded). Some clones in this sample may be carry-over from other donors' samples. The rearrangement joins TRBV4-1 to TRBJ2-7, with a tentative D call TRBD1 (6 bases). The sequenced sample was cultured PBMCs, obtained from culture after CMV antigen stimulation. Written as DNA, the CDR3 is TGCGCCAGCAGCCAAGAATGGACAGTGAGCTCCTACGAGCAGTACGTC. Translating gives CASSQEWTVSSYEQYV.